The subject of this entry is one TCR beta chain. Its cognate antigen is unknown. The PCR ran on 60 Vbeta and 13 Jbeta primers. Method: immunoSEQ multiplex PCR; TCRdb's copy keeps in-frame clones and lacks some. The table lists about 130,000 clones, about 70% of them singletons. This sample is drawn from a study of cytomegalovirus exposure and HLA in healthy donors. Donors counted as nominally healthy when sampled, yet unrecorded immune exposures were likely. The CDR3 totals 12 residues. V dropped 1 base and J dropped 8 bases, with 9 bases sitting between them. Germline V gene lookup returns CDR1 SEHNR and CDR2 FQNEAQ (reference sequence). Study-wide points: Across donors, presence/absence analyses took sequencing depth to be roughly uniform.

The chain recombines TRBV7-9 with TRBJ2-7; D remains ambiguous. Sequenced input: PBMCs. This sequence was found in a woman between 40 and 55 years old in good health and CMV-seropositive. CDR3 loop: CASSLEQSKQYF. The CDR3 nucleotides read TGTGCCAGCAGCTTAGAACAGAGCAAGCAGTACTTC. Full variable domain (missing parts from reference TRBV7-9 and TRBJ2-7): DTGVSQNPRHKITKRGQNVTFRCDPISEHNRLYWYRQTLGQGPEFLTYFQNEAQLEKSRLLSDRFSAERPKGSFSTLEIQRTEQGDSAMYLCASSLEQSKQYFGPGTRLTVT.